This T cell receptor beta chain was observed in a study of blood T cell repertoires in COVID-19. Measured with immunoSEQ multiplex PCR; TCRdb has only the in-frame clones, and not every one. The data show a few hundred thousand clones, 70% to 90% seen once. Worth noting for this clone: This may be a read error: a much more frequent sequence differs by one nucleotide.

V gave up 2 bases and J gave up 6 bases, with 9 bases separating them. This CDR3 spans 12 amino acids. Germline CDR1 is SGHTS and CDR2 is YDEGEE. This chain links TRBV5-8 with TRBJ2-7; D ambiguous. The sequence was obtained from a human donor in a cohort sampled during active COVID-19. Sequencing was performed on peripheral blood. The CDR3 loop is CASSLDGSEQYF. Here the CDR3 DNA reads TGTGCCAGCAGCTTAGACGGGTCCGAGCAGTACTTC. Complete variable domain (other parts from reference TRBV5-8 and TRBJ2-7): EAGVTQSPTHLIKTRGQQATLRCSPISGHTSVYWYQQALGLGLQFLLWYDEGEERNRGNFPPRFSGRQFPNYSSELNVNALELEDSALYLCASSLDGSEQYFGPGTRLTVT.